A selection of T cell receptor beta chains follows, all from one sample in a study of OX40 agonist ivuxolimab in advanced cancers. Here immunoSEQ multiplex PCR was the method, and the copy in TCRdb shows in-frame clones only, minus some. This table holds about 120,000 clones, around 91% found once. The sequences come from CD4+ or CD8+ T cells sorted from blood, collected in a trial of the OX40 agonist ivuxolimab. The receptors stem from an adult with an advanced solid tumor such as melanoma, head and neck, liver or kidney cancer. Each CDR3 is given with its conserved first and last residue. The D gene is left open where the match is weak. Rows give clone size only sometimes, using once, few, many, or a class for an expanded clone.

clone_size: few
v_call: TRBV7-9
j_call: TRBJ1-6
d_call: .
cdr3_aa: CASSAGTPISPLHF
cdr3_nt: TGTGCCAGCAGCGCCGGGACGCCCATTTCACCCCTCCACTTT

clone_size: .
v_call: TRBV28
j_call: TRBJ2-5
d_call: .
cdr3_aa: CASSLWDGETQYF
cdr3_nt: TGTGCCAGCAGTTTATGGGACGGGGAGACCCAGTACTTC

clone_size: .
v_call: TRBV27
j_call: TRBJ1-2
d_call: TRBD1
cdr3_aa: CASRPRGRGGYTF
cdr3_nt: TGTGCCAGCAGACCTAGGGGGCGTGGGGGCTACACCTTC

clone_size: .
v_call: TRBV5-1
j_call: TRBJ2-7
d_call: .
cdr3_aa: CASSLQEGSREQYF
cdr3_nt: TGCGCCAGCAGCTTACAGGAGGGGTCTCGCGAGCAGTACTTC

clone_size: .
v_call: TRBV7-6
j_call: TRBJ2-7
d_call: TRBD2
cdr3_aa: CASRGEGGREQYF
cdr3_nt: TGTGCCAGCAGAGGGGAGGGCGGGCGCGAGCAGTACTTC

clone_size: .
v_call: TRBV5-1
j_call: TRBJ2-7
d_call: TRBD2
cdr3_aa: CASRPDSRLAGDEQYF
cdr3_nt: TGCGCCAGCAGACCCGACAGCCGACTAGCGGGGGACGAGCAGTACTTC

clone_size: .
v_call: TRBV15
j_call: TRBJ2-1
d_call: TRBD1
cdr3_aa: CATSNGQGYNEQFF
cdr3_nt: TGTGCCACCAGCAACGGACAGGGCTACAATGAGCAGTTCTTC

clone_size: .
v_call: TRBV5-3
j_call: TRBJ2-3
d_call: TRBD2
cdr3_aa: CARSFPGLAGGTTDTQYF
cdr3_nt: TGTGCCAGAAGCTTCCCGGGACTAGCGGGGGGGACGACAGATACGCAGTATTTT

clone_size: .
v_call: TRBV6-5
j_call: TRBJ1-3
d_call: .
cdr3_aa: CASTGAGNTIYF
cdr3_nt: TGTGCCAGCACGGGAGCTGGAAACACCATATATTTT

clone_size: few
v_call: TRBV2
j_call: TRBJ1-1
d_call: TRBD1
cdr3_aa: CASSGGGGGGTEAFF
cdr3_nt: TGTGCCAGCAGCGGAGGAGGGGGCGGCGGCACTGAAGCTTTCTTT

clone_size: .
v_call: TRBV5-4
j_call: TRBJ1-2
d_call: TRBD1
cdr3_aa: CASSPPDRDYGYTF
cdr3_nt: TGTGCCAGCAGCCCGCCCGACAGGGACTATGGCTACACCTTC

clone_size: .
v_call: TRBV6-5
j_call: TRBJ1-5
d_call: .
cdr3_aa: CASSYSGTLNQPQHF
cdr3_nt: TGTGCCAGCAGTTACTCCGGGACACTAAATCAGCCCCAGCATTTT

clone_size: .
v_call: TRBV10-3
j_call: TRBJ1-2
d_call: TRBD1
cdr3_aa: CAISGGQGAGYTF
cdr3_nt: TGTGCCATCAGTGGGGGACAGGGGGCTGGCTACACCTTC

clone_size: .
v_call: TRBV2
j_call: TRBJ2-7
d_call: .
cdr3_aa: CASSPPGTYEQYF
cdr3_nt: TGTGCCAGCTCCCCCCCAGGAACCTACGAGCAGTACTTC

clone_size: .
v_call: TRBV5-6
j_call: TRBJ1-2
d_call: .
cdr3_aa: CASSLDTLTGYTF
cdr3_nt: TGTGCCAGCAGCTTGGACACCTTGACCGGCTACACCTTC

clone_size: .
v_call: TRBV11-3
j_call: TRBJ2-5
d_call: TRBD2
cdr3_aa: CASSLAYSSGGLPEETQYF
cdr3_nt: TGTGCCAGCAGCTTAGCGTATAGTAGCGGGGGATTACCAGAAGAGACCCAGTACTTC

clone_size: .
v_call: TRBV6-6
j_call: TRBJ2-7
d_call: TRBD1
cdr3_aa: CASNPRGGSHSYEQYF
cdr3_nt: TGTGCCAGTAACCCTAGAGGGGGCTCCCACTCCTACGAGCAGTACTTC

clone_size: .
v_call: TRBV7-3
j_call: TRBJ2-7
d_call: TRBD1
cdr3_aa: CASSSTGSSYEQYF
cdr3_nt: TGTGCCAGCAGCTCGACAGGGAGCTCCTACGAGCAGTACTTC

clone_size: .
v_call: TRBV19
j_call: TRBJ2-2
d_call: TRBD1
cdr3_aa: CASSPGQSTGELFF
cdr3_nt: TGTGCCAGTAGCCCGGGACAGAGCACCGGGGAGCTGTTTTTT

clone_size: .
v_call: TRBV19
j_call: TRBJ2-5
d_call: .
cdr3_aa: CASSGSSGETQYF
cdr3_nt: TGTGCCAGTAGTGGGTCGTCGGGGGAGACCCAGTACTTC

clone_size: few
v_call: TRBV29-1
j_call: TRBJ1-1
d_call: .
cdr3_aa: CSVTGGREAFF
cdr3_nt: TGCAGCGTGACGGGGGGGCGAGAAGCTTTCTTT